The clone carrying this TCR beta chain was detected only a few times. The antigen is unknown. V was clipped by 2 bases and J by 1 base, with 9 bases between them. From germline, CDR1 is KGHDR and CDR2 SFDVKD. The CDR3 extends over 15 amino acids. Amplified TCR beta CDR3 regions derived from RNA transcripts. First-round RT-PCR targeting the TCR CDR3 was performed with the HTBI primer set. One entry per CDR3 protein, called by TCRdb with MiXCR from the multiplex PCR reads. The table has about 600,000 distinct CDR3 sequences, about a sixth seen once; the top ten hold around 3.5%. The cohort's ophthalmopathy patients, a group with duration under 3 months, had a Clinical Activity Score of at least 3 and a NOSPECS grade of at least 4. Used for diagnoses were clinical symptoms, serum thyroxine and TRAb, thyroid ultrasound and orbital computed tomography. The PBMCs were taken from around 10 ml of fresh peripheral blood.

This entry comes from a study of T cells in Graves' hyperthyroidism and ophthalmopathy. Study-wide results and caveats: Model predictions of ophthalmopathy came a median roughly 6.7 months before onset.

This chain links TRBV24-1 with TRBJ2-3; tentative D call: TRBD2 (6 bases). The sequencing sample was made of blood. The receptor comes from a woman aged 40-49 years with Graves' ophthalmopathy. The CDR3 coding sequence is TGTGCCACCAGTGATTCTGCGGGGCGCACAGATACGCAGTATTTT. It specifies CATSDSAGRTDTQYF.